The 14 T cell receptor beta chains listed next were all sequenced from one sample in a study of blood T cell repertoires in COVID-19. TCRdb's copy holds only in-frame clones and misses some; the assay was immunoSEQ multiplex PCR. The sample yields 150,000 to 200,000 clones, around 85% seen once. Sequenced input: peripheral blood. These receptor sequences come from a man aged 55 to 69 with acute or convalescent COVID-19.

J is TRBJ2-4 and V is TRBV5-4; TRBD1 matches 7 bases. Germline V lookup: CDR1 SGHNT, CDR2 YYREEE (reference sequence). CDR3 length: 13 residues. The J segment lost 9 bases and the V segment lost 5 bases, leaving 8 bases of the junction unmatched. The CDR3 bases are TGTGCCAGCAGGGACCTACAGGGGTCCATTCAGTACTTC. This encodes CASRDLQGSIQYF. Supplemented by reference TRBV5-4 and TRBJ2-4, the full variable domain reads ETGVTQSPTHLIKTRGQQVTLRCSSQSGHNTVSWYQQALGQGPQFIFQYYREEENGRGNFPPRFSGLQFPNYSSELNVNALELDDSALYLCASRDLQGSIQYFGAGTRLSVL.

The CDR3 DNA is TGTGCCAGCAGCTCTGCCGGGACAGGGGGAAAGGGCTACACCTTC. Protein sequence: CASSSAGTGGKGYTF. This rearrangement joins TRBV7-9 to TRBJ1-2; TRBD1 agrees at 11 bases. CDR3 length equals 15 residues. CDR1 is SEHNR, CDR2 FQNEAQ, per germline (reference sequence). The trim removed 4 bases at V and 8 bases at J, leaving 9 bases unmatched.

This clone was recorded once. The chain is built from TRBV27 and TRBJ1-2, with D perhaps TRBD1 (5 bases). The CDR3 is 15 amino acids. CDR1 is MNHEY and CDR2 is SMNVEV in the germline V gene (reference sequence). V was pared by 8 bases and J by 4 bases, with 20 bases between. The CDR3 DNA follows: TGTGCCAGCCGTAAGGAATTAACAGGATTCTATGGCTACACCTTC. This encodes CASRKELTGFYGYTF.

V usage is TRBV7-2 and J usage is TRBJ2-7, with 8 bases aligning to TRBD1. The length of the CDR3 is 14 residues. Germline V gene lookup returns CDR1 SGHTA and CDR2 FQGNSA. V shed 6 bases, J shed 4 bases, and the junction held 8 bases outside the gene matches. CDR3 residues: CASSYGQGRYEQYF. The CDR3 DNA follows: TGTGCCAGCAGTTACGGACAGGGTAGATACGAGCAGTACTTC.

The V and J genes are TRBV28 and TRBJ2-5; maybe TRBD2 (5 bases). V was trimmed by 5 bases and J by 1 base, leaving 14 bases between them. This CDR3 comprises 15 residues. Germline V gene data show CDR1 as MDHEN and CDR2 as SYDVKM. The CDR3 spells CASSDYRRFQETQYF. DNA for the CDR3: TGTGCCAGCAGTGACTATCGACGGTTCCAAGAGACCCAGTACTTC.

This chain connects TRBV18 to TRBJ1-1, with D unclear. This CDR3 has 14 amino acids. V lost 2 bases to trimming and J lost 2 bases, with 9 bases between them. CDR1 KGHSH and CDR2 LQKENI come from the germline V gene. CDR3 protein: CASSPGRTNTEAFF. The CDR3 nucleotides are TGTGCCAGCTCACCAGGGCGGACTAACACTGAAGCTTTCTTT.

The chain uses TRBV15 and TRBJ2-3; D unresolved. Germline loops: CDR1 LNHNV, CDR2 YYDKDF (reference sequence). The CDR3 extends over 16 amino acids. V was cut by 2 bases and J by 6 bases, with 18 bases left in between. CDR3 sequence: CATSRRPPQAGDTQYF. In DNA, the CDR3 is TGTGCCACCAGCAGAAGACCTCCCCAGGCTGGGGATACGCAGTATTTT.

The V gene is TRBV2, the J gene TRBJ1-4; unclear D gene. V lost 0 bases, J lost 7 bases, and 12 bases lay in between. The CDR3 length is 15 residues. Germline V CDR1 and CDR2: SNHLY, FYNNEI. Here the CDR3 reads CASSEAEGSGEKLFF. CDR3 DNA sequence: TGTGCCAGCAGTGAAGCCGAGGGTTCTGGTGAAAAACTGTTTTTT.

This chain joins TRBV3-1 (or the pseudogene TRBV3-2) and TRBJ2-5; possibly TRBD2 for D (6 bases). This CDR3 is built from 16 residues. Germline loops: CDR1 LGHDT, CDR2 YNNKEL (reference sequence). Trimming pared 5 bases from V and 2 bases from J, leaving 18 bases between. Here the CDR3 DNA reads TGTGCCAGCAGCTCCCCGGGGGAGCCGTTACAAGAGACCCAGTACTTC. It translates to CASSSPGEPLQETQYF.

The gene calls are TRBV5-5 and TRBJ2-3; possibly TRBD1 for D (6 bases). The germline V and J ends were trimmed by 0 bases and 6 bases, with 14 bases remaining between them. The CDR3 is 15 amino acids. CDR1 is SGHKS, CDR2 YYEKEE, per germline (reference sequence). The CDR3 DNA reads as TGTGCCAGCAGCTTGGGACAGGCGGGCCGGGATACGCAGTATTTT. Translation: CASSLGQAGRDTQYF.

This clone was observed once. Germline is not matched at one junction end, which may reflect a read error. This chain joins TRBV7-7 and TRBJ2-1; the D gene is possibly TRBD2 (7 bases). The CDR3 runs 15 residues. Germline values: CDR1 SSHAT, CDR2 FNYEAQ (reference sequence). CDR3 amino acids: CASSLGGGKVREQFF. The CDR3 nucleotides read TGTGCTAGCAGCTTAGGGGGAGGGAAGGTTCGTGAGCAGTTCTTC.

Note on this clone: The junction and the germline gene differ at one end; a read error may be behind it. The rearrangement joins TRBV7-7 to TRBJ2-1; TRBD2 matches at 9 bases. This CDR3 spans 18 amino acids. Germline CDR1 reads SSHAT; CDR2 reads FNYEAQ (reference sequence). DNA of the CDR3: TGTGCTAGCAGCTTAGTCTTTGCGGCTAGCGGGGCATACAATGAGCAGTTCTTC. Its translation: CASSLVFAASGAYNEQFF.

This chain joins TRBV19 and TRBJ1-5; 7 bases are shared with TRBD1. Germline values: CDR1 LNHDA, CDR2 SQIVND (reference sequence). The CDR3 runs 16 residues. J was trimmed by 1 base and V by 5 bases; bases with no gene match: 8. The CDR3 sequence: CASSVGATGSNQPQHF. The CDR3, as DNA: TGTGCCAGTAGTGTCGGGGCGACAGGGAGCAATCAGCCCCAGCATTTT.

The gene calls are TRBV28 and TRBJ1-5; 8 positions match TRBD1. From germline, CDR1 is MDHEN and CDR2 SYDVKM. The CDR3 is 15 residues long. J gave up 1 base and V 2 bases, and 1 base lay outside the gene matches. The CDR3 protein is CASSLGDRSNQPQHF. The CDR3 region has the DNA TGTGCCAGCAGTTTAGGGGACAGGAGCAATCAGCCCCAGCATTTT.